The 8 T cell receptor beta chains in this list originate from one sample, sequenced in a study of identifying expanded T cells in peripheral blood. The protocol was immunoSEQ multiplex PCR, while the TCRdb copy is restricted to in-frame clones and leaves out a portion. The sample carries 120,000 or so clones, around 84% recorded once. The material sequenced was blood. Receptor source: a person aged 18-70 years in good health.

The CDR3 nucleotides are TGTGCCAGTAGTCGAGGACAGGGGGTAGATGGCTACACCTTC. It specifies CASSRGQGVDGYTF. V is TRBV19 and J is TRBJ1-2; 10 bases are shared with TRBD1. This CDR3 has 14 residues. J gave up 6 bases and V 5 bases, and 6 bases lay outside the gene matches. Looked up from germline, CDR1 is LNHDA and CDR2 is SQIVND (reference sequence).

The gene calls are TRBV4-3 and TRBJ1-2; D not certain. The V and J ends lost 0 bases and 1 base respectively, with 9 bases between them. Germline V gene lookup returns CDR1 LGHNA and CDR2 YSLEER. The CDR3 extends over 15 amino acids. The CDR3 DNA sequence: TGCGCCAGCAGCCAAGAACAATTGGATAACTATGGCTACACCTTC. Amino acid sequence: CASSQEQLDNYGYTF.

J is TRBJ1-2 and V is TRBV13; 10 bases fit TRBD1. The length of the CDR3 is 16 residues. With 5 bases clipped from V and 4 bases from J, the junction kept 10 bases outside the gene matches. Germline CDR1 PRHDT, CDR2 FYEKMQ (reference sequence). This chain's CDR3 is CASSLPDRGGSYGYTF. The CDR3 coding sequence is TGTGCCAGCAGCCTCCCGGACAGGGGGGGTAGCTATGGCTACACCTTC.

V and J are TRBV2 and TRBJ2-3; TRBD2 might be the D (6 bases). This CDR3 has 14 residues. The V gene's germline CDR1 is SNHLY and CDR2 FYNNEI. With 5 bases removed from V and 6 bases from J, the gap between germline ends came to 15 bases. CDR3 nucleotide sequence: TGTGCCAGCAGTATACAATTGGGACTGGATACGCAGTATTTT. It translates to CASSIQLGLDTQYF.

The gene calls are TRBV5-1 and TRBJ2-5; TRBD1 agrees at 8 bases. The CDR3 has 14 residues. With 4 bases clipped from V and 4 bases from J, the junction kept 6 bases outside the gene matches. The germline V gene encodes CDR1 SGHRS and CDR2 YFSETQ. The DNA for the CDR3 is TGCGCCAGCAGCAAGACAGGGGACCGAGAGACCCAGTACTTC. This encodes CASSKTGDRETQYF.

The chain employs TRBV19 and TRBJ1-4; D is undetermined. The CDR3 consists of 15 residues. Trimming stripped 4 bases from V and 8 bases from J, with 17 bases between. CDR1 is LNHDA, CDR2 SQIVND, per germline (reference sequence). CDR3 nucleotides: TGTGCCAGTAGTAGCTTCGAAGACGCCGTAGAAAAACTGTTTTTT. Translating it yields CASSSFEDAVEKLFF.

This chain links TRBV29-1 with TRBJ1-6; D gene unclear. Per the germline V gene, CDR1 is SQVTM and CDR2 is ANQGSEA. The V end lost 5 bases, the J end lost 6 bases, and 11 bases lay between the germline ends. This CDR3 is 13 amino acids long. The CDR3 sequence is CSVREASNSPLHF. CDR3 DNA: TGCAGCGTTAGGGAGGCCTCTAATTCACCCCTCCACTTT. The full variable domain, completed using reference TRBV29-1 and TRBJ1-6, is SAVISQKPSRDICQRGTSLTIQCQVDSQVTMMFWYRQQPGQSLTLIATANQGSEATYESGFVIDKFPISRPNLTFSTLTVSNMSPEDSSIYLCSVREASNSPLHFGNGTRLTVT.

The CDR3 spells CASSQRDQRGKLFF. The CDR3, as DNA: TGTGCCAGCAGCCAACGGGACCAACGCGGAAAACTGTTTTTT. The chain employs TRBV7-2 and TRBJ1-4, with a tentative D call TRBD1 (5 bases). Germline CDR1 reads SGHTA; CDR2 reads FQGNSA. V was pared by 5 bases and J by 10 bases, with 17 bases between. CDR3 length: 14 amino acids.